This TCR beta chain comes out of a study of Tregs in tolerant kidney transplant recipients. Some clones are missing from TCRdb's copy, which holds only in-frame ones; the method was immunoSEQ multiplex PCR. The table shows tens of thousands of clones, with about 90% occurring only once. Findings of the study overall: Few patients were studied, so findings need validation in larger groups. Tregs expanded with activated donor B cells seemed most donor-specific.

CD4+CD25+CD127- Tregs, CD4+CD25- non-Tregs, CD4 and CD8 cells were sorted. Germline V gives CDR1 SGHRS, CDR2 YFSETQ. The V and J ends lost 1 base and 12 bases respectively, with 16 bases between them. This CDR3 comprises 14 residues. In the case of this clone: The antigen remains unidentified.

Source material: Tregs from blood. The chain recombines TRBV5-1 with TRBJ1-4; D gene ambiguous. This TCR was recovered from a human donor in good health. CDR3 residues: CASSLPEPNSELFF. CDR3 sequence (DNA): TGCGCCAGCAGCTTGCCCGAGCCCAATTCGGAACTGTTTTTT.